This T cell receptor beta chain was documented in a study of cytomegalovirus exposure and HLA in healthy donors. Study results and caveats: TCR beta V- and J-gene trimming, according to a later analysis, was linked to a missense DCLRE1C variant.

This clone was observed once. The antigen is unknown. The CDR3 is 15 residues long. V lost 0 bases and J lost 4, with 11 bases in between. Germline V gene sequence: CDR1 SGHDT, CDR2 YYEEEE. The PCR made use of 60 Vbeta and 13 Jbeta primers. Sequenced by immunoSEQ multiplex PCR; TCRdb stores in-frame clones only, minus some. The sample holds approximately 45,000 clones, about two thirds seen once. The rearrangement uses TRBV5-6 and TRBJ2-1; D is possibly TRBD1 (5 bases). The origin of this receptor is a woman aged 30 to 39 in good health and CMV-seronegative. Sequencing was done on a sample of PBMCs. CDR3 nucleotides: TGTGCCAGCAGCTTGGCAGGGAATGTTTACAATGAGCAGTTCTTC. Protein product: CASSLAGNVYNEQFF.